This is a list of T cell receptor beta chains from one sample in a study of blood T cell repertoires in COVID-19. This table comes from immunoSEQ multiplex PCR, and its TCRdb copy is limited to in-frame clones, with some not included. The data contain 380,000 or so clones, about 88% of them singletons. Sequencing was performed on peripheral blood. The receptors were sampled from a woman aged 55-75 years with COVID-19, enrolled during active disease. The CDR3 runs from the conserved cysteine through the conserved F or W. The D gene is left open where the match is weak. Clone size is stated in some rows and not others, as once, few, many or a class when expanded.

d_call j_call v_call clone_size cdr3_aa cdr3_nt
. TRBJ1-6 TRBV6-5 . CASSYSEGASPLHF TGTGCCAGCAGTTACTCGGAGGGTGCTTCACCCCTCCACTTT
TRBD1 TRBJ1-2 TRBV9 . CASSDPGTVYGYTF TGTGCCAGCAGCGATCCCGGGACAGTCTATGGCTACACCTTC
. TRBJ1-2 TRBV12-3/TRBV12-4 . CASSWAGYGYTF TGTGCCAGCAGTTGGGCGGGGTATGGCTACACCTTC
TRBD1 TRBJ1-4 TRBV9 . CASSTPLGQGDNEKLFF TGTGCCAGCAGCACACCCCTGGGGCAGGGGGATAATGAAAAACTGTTTTTT
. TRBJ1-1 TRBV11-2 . CASSQGGIVEGTEAFF TGTGCCAGCAGCCAAGGAGGGATTGTGGAGGGAACTGAAGCTTTCTTT
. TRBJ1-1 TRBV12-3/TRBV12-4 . CASSLTPGGAFF TGTGCCAGCAGCTTAACCCCCGGCGGGGCTTTCTTT
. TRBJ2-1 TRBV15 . CATSRDNWNEQFF TGTGCCACCAGCAGAGACAACTGGAATGAGCAGTTCTTC
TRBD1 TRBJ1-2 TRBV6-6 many CASRQGARGYTF TGTGCCAGCAGACAGGGGGCGCGTGGCTACACCTTC
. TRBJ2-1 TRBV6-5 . CASSYSFWRGYNEQFF TGTGCCAGCAGTTACTCTTTTTGGCGGGGTTACAATGAGCAGTTCTTC
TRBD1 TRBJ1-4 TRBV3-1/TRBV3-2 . CASSPRGQKKLFF TGTGCCAGCAGCCCCCGGGGACAGAAAAAACTGTTTTTT
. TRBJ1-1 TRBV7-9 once CASSLIIGGTEAFF TGTGCCAGCAGCTTAATCATCGGGGGCACTGAAGCTTTCTTT
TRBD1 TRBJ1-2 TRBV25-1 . CASSVDRAGGYTF TGTGCCAGCAGTGTTGACAGGGCTGGAGGCTACACCTTC
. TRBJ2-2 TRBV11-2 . CASSFVTGELFF TGTGCCAGCAGCTTCGTCACCGGGGAGCTGTTTTTT
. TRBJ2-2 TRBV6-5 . CASESGQNTGELFF TGTGCCAGCGAGTCGGGACAGAACACCGGGGAGCTGTTTTTT
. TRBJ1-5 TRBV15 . CATSRDGTGSNQPQHF TGTGCCACCAGCAGAGATGGAACAGGGAGCAATCAGCCCCAGCATTTT
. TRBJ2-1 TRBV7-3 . CASSSNPGTYNEQFF TGTGCCAGCAGCTCCAACCCGGGAACCTACAATGAGCAGTTCTTC
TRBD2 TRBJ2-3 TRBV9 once CASSVEAGGTDTQYF TGTGCCAGCAGCGTAGAAGCGGGGGGGACAGATACGCAGTATTTT
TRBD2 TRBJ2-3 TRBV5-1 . CASSSTSGGSTDTQYF TGCGCCAGCAGCTCCACTAGCGGGGGTAGCACAGATACGCAGTATTTT
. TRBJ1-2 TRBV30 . CAWSVSHTGLGGYTF TGTGCCTGGAGTGTCTCACATACAGGGTTAGGTGGCTACACCTTC
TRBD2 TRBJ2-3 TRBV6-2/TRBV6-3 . CASSYSGLAGISHRYTQYF TGTGCCAGCAGTTACTCCGGACTAGCGGGGATATCGCACAGATATACGCAGTATTTT
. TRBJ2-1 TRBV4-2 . CASSPTRGSSYNEQFF TGTGCCAGCAGCCCCACTCGGGGGAGCTCCTACAATGAGCAGTTCTTC
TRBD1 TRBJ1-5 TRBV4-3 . CASSQEWTGGQPQHF TGCGCCAGCAGCCAAGAGTGGACAGGAGGTCAGCCCCAGCATTTT
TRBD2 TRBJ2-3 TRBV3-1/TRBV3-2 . CASSQDPVGRGTDTQYF TGTGCCAGCAGCCAAGATCCCGTGGGGAGGGGCACAGATACGCAGTATTTT
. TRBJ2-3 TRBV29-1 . CSVMGGGTDTQYF TGCAGCGTTATGGGGGGAGGCACAGATACGCAGTATTTT
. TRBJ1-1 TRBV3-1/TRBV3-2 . CASSTETTGYTEAFF TGTGCCAGCAGCACCGAAACCACAGGGTACACTGAAGCTTTCTTT
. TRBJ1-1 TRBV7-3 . CASSLLGNTEAFF TGTGCCAGCAGCTTACTAGGGAACACTGAAGCTTTCTTT
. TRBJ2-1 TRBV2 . CASKIVTSREQFF TGTGCCAGCAAGATAGTGACCTCTAGGGAGCAGTTCTTC
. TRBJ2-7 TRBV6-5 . CASSSPGLQYEQYF TGTGCCAGCAGTTCCCCAGGGCTTCAGTACGAGCAGTACTTC
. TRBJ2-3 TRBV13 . CASSSVAESTDTQYF TGTGCCAGCAGCAGTGTAGCAGAATCCACAGATACGCAGTATTTT
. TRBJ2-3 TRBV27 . CASSLEGRGDTQYF TGTGCCAGCAGTTTGGAGGGCCGCGGGGATACGCAGTATTTT
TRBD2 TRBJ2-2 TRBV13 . CASSFSRGGNTGELFF TGTGCCAGCAGCTTTTCACGGGGGGGAAACACCGGGGAGCTGTTTTTT
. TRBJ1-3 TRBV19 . CASSLQGNGGNTIYF TGTGCCAGTAGTTTGCAGGGAAATGGAGGAAACACCATATATTTT
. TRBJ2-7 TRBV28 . CASRGGTGFYEQYF TGTGCCAGCCGGGGGGGGACAGGGTTTTACGAGCAGTACTTC
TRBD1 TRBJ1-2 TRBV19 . CASSTDRGLYGYTF TGTGCCAGTAGTACGGACAGGGGGCTCTATGGCTACACCTTC
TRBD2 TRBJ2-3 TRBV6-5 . CASSYFGAGGPDTQYF TGTGCCAGCAGTTACTTTGGCGCGGGGGGGCCAGATACGCAGTATTTT
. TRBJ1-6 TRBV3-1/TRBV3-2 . CASSQGEANSPLHF TGTGCCAGCAGCCAAGGGGAGGCTAATTCACCCCTCCACTTT
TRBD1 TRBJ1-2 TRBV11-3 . CASRRPGGGGYTF TGTGCCAGCCGAAGACCAGGGGGTGGAGGCTACACCTTC
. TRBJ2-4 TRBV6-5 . CASSYSRGGAKNIQYF TGTGCCAGCAGTTACTCGCGTGGGGGGGCCAAAAACATTCAGTACTTC
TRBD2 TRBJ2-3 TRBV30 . CAWSVGLAGDTDTQYF TGTGCCTGGAGTGTTGGGCTAGCGGGGGACACAGATACGCAGTATTTT
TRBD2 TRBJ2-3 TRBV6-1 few CASSEGRAGDTDTQYF TGTGCCAGCAGTGAAGGTCGAGCGGGGGACACAGATACGCAGTATTTT
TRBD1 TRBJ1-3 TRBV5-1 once CAGGQTGGPDLTPIYF TGCGCCGGCGGACAGACAGGGGGGCCCGATCTCACCCCAATATATTTT
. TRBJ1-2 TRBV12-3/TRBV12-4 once CASSLVAAAGYTF TGTGCCAGCAGTTTAGTTGCGGCGGCAGGCTACACCTTC
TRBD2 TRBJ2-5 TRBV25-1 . CASSVLAGVETQYF TGTGCCAGCAGTGTACTAGCGGGGGTCGAGACCCAGTACTTC
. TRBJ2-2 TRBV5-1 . CASRFGSGELFF TGCGCCAGCAGGTTTGGCTCCGGGGAGCTGTTTTTT
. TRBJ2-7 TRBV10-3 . CAISEGQGIYEQYF TGTGCCATCAGTGAGGGGCAGGGGATCTACGAGCAGTACTTC
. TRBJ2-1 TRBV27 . CASSFTPVTPYNEQFF TGTGCCAGCAGTTTTACCCCGGTAACCCCTTACAATGAGCAGTTCTTC
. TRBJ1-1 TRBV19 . CASTPTDNTEAFF TGTGCCAGTACCCCCACAGATAACACTGAAGCTTTCTTT
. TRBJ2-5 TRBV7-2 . CASSSGVHQPGETQYF TGTGCCAGCAGCTCTGGAGTCCACCAGCCCGGAGAGACCCAGTACTTC
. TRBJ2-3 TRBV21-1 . CASSCHYYGGGPTDTQYF TGTGCCAGCAGTTGCCACTATTATGGTGGGGGCCCCACAGATACGCAGTATTTT
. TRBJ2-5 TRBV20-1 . CSAITYGTQYF TGCAGTGCTATTACTTATGGGACCCAGTACTTC
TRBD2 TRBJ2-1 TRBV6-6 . CASEGTSGNEQFF TGTGCCAGCGAGGGGACTAGCGGGAATGAGCAGTTCTTC
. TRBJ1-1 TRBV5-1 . CASSLGAAYTEAFF TGCGCCAGCAGCTTGGGGGCAGCTTACACTGAAGCTTTCTTT
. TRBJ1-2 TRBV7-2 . CASSLQLPNYGYTF TGTGCCAGCAGCTTGCAACTTCCTAACTATGGCTACACCTTC
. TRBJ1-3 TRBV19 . CASKPATLGNTIYF TGTGCCAGTAAGCCCGCTACCCTGGGAAACACCATATATTTT